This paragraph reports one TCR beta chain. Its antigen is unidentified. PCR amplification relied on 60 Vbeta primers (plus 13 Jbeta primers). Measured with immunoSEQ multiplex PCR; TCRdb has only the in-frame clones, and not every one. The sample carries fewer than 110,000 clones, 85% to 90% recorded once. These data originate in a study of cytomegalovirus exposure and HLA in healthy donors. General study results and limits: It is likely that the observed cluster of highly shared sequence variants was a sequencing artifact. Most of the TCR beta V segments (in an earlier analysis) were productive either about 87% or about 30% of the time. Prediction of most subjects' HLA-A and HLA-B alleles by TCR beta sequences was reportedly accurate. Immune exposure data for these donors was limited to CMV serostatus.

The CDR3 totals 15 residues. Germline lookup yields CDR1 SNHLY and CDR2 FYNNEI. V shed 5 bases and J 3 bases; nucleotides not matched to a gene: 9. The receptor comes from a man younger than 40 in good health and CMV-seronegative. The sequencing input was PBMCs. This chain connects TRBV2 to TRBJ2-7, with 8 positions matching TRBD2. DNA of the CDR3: TGTGCCAGCAGTCGAGGAGCGGGGGTGAACTACGAGCAGTACTTC. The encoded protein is CASSRGAGVNYEQYF. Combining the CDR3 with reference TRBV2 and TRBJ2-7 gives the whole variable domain EPEVTQTPSHQVTQMGQEVILRCVPISNHLYFYWYRQILGQKVEFLVSFYNNEISEKSEIFDDQFSVERPDGSNFTLKIRSTKLEDSAMYFCASSRGAGVNYEQYFGPGTRLTVT.